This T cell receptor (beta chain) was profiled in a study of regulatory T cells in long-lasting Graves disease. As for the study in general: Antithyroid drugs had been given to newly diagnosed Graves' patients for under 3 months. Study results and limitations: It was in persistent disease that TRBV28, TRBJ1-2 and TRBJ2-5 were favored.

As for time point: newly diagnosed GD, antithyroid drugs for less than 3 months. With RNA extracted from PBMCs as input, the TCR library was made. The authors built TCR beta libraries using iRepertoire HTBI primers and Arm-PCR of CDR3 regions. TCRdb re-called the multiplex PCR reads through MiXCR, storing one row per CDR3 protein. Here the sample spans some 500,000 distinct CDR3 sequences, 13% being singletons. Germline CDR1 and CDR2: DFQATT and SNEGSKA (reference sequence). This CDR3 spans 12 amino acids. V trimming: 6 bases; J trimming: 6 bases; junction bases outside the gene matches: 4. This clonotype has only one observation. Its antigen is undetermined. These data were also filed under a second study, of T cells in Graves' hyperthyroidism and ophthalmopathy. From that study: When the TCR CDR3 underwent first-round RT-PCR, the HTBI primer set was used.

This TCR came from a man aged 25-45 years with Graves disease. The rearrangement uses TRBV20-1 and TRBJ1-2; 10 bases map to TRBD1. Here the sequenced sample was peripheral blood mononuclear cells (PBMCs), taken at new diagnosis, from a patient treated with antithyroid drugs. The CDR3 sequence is CSAETGGDGYTF. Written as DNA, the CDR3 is TGCAGTGCCGAGACAGGGGGCGATGGCTACACCTTC.